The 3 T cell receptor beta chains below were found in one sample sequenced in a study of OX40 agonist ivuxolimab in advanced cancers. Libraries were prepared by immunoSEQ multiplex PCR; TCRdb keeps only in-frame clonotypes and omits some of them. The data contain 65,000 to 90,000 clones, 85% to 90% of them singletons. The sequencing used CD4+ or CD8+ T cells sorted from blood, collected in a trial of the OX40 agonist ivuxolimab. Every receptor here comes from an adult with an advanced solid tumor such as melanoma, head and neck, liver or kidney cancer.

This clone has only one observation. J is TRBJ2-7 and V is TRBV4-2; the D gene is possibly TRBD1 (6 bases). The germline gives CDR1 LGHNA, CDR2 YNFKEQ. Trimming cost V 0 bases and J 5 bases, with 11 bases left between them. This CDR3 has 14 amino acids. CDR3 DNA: TGTGCCAGCAGCCAAGATCCCAACAGGGACGAGCAGTACTTC. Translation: CASSQDPNRDEQYF.

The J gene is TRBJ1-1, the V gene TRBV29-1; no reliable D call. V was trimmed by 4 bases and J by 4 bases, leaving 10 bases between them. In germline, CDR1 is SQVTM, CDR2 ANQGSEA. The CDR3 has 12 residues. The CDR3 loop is CSVVWDSTEAFF. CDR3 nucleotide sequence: TGCAGCGTTGTTTGGGATAGCACTGAAGCTTTCTTT.

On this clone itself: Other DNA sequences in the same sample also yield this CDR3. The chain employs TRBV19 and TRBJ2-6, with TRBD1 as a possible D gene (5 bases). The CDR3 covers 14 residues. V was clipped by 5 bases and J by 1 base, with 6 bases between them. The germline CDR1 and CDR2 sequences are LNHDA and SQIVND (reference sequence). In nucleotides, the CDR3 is TGTGCCAGTAGTCAGGGTTCTGGGGCCAACGTCCTGACTTTC. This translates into CASSQGSGANVLTF.